Shown below are 23 T cell receptor beta chains from a single sample sequenced in a study of T cells after yellow fever vaccination. A single record per CDR3 protein comes from TCRdb applying MiXCR to the 5' RACE reads. The sample holds about 370,000 distinct CDR3 sequences, approximately 10% seen once. This sample comprised PBMCs, obtained on the day of the first yellow fever vaccination. These receptors all come from a man between 18 and 35 years old who received the YFV17D yellow fever vaccine.

The V call is TRBV19, the J call TRBJ2-5; the D gene is possibly TRBD2 (6 bases). Trimming cost V 5 bases and J 7 bases, with 17 bases left between them. The CDR3 runs 14 residues. The germline CDR1 and CDR2 sequences are LNHDA and SQIVND (reference sequence). CDR3 DNA: TGTGCCAGTAGTCAAGGAGGGATTGTGGGGACCCAGTACTTC. It yields the protein CASSQGGIVGTQYF.

The rearrangement uses TRBV29-1 and TRBJ2-1; no definite D call. Germline CDR1 SQVTM, CDR2 ANQGSEA. The CDR3 runs 13 residues. Trimming left V 5 bases short and J 0 bases short, with 8 bases between. The CDR3 reads CSVSGFSYNEQFF. Written as DNA, the CDR3 is TGCAGCGTTTCAGGATTCTCCTACAATGAGCAGTTCTTC.

The chain recombines TRBV28 with TRBJ2-1; D gene uncertain. V lost 8 bases to trimming and J lost 6 bases, with 8 bases between them. The germline V gene encodes CDR1 MDHEN and CDR2 SYDVKM. This CDR3 spans 11 amino acids. This chain's CDR3 is CASHTRNEQFF. CDR3 bases: TGTGCCAGCCATACCCGCAATGAGCAGTTCTTC.

The rearrangement links TRBV6-5 to TRBJ1-2; 7 nucleotides line up with TRBD1. Germline CDR1 is MNHEY and CDR2 is SVGAGI. The junction had 1 base not matched to a gene; V was cut back by 2 bases and J by 4 bases. CDR3 size: 13 residues. The CDR3 bases are TGTGCCAGCAGTTACGGACAGGTCTATGGCTACACCTTC. Protein product: CASSYGQVYGYTF.

This clonotype appeared many times. CDR3 nucleotides: TGTGCCAGCTCAAGCGCCGGACTCTACGAGGGCTACACCTTC. Protein product: CASSSAGLYEGYTF. The chain recombines TRBV6-2 or TRBV6-3 with TRBJ1-2, with D uncertain. The V gene's germline CDR1 is MNHEY and CDR2 SVGEGT. This CDR3 spans 14 amino acids. Deletions cut 8 bases from V and 8 bases from J, with 21 bases between.

This clonotype turned up a few times. The genes are TRBV7-2 and TRBJ2-3; 11 bases match TRBD1. The V segment lost 7 bases and the J segment 2 bases; nucleotides outside the gene matches: 2. Per germline, CDR1 SGHTA and CDR2 FQGNSA. CDR3 size: 14 residues. Written as DNA, the CDR3 is TGTGCCAGCACCGGACAGGGGGCCACAGATACGCAGTATTTT. Its translation is CASTGQGATDTQYF.

This clonotype was detected a few times. V usage is TRBV19 and J usage is TRBJ2-5, with D perhaps assigned TRBD1 or TRBD2 (6 bases each). The CDR3 length is 13 residues. CDR1 is LNHDA and CDR2 is SQIVND in the germline V gene (reference sequence). V lost 7 bases and J 5 bases, leaving 14 bases between the germline ends. DNA for the CDR3: TGTGCCAGTAATGGGGGGCCGTCGGAGACCCAGTACTTC. Translated: CASNGGPSETQYF.

This chain uses TRBV11-2 with TRBJ2-1, with TRBD1 matching 7 bases. The trim removed 4 bases at V and 4 bases at J, leaving 10 bases unmatched. This CDR3 comprises 16 residues. CDR1 SGHAT and CDR2 FQNNGV come from the germline V gene. The CDR3 bases are TGTGCCAGCAGCTCAGTACACGGGACAGATTACAATGAGCAGTTCTTC. This gives the protein CASSSVHGTDYNEQFF.

Turning to this clonotype: Being one base from a much bigger clone, this may be a read error. The CDR3, as DNA: TGTGCCAGCAGCTTAAGGAGGAGTTGGGCAGCTAACACTGAAGCTTTCTTT. Translating gives CASSLRRSWAANTEAFF. The chain recombines TRBV7-9 with TRBJ1-1; D not resolved. Germline values: CDR1 SEHNR, CDR2 FQNEAQ (reference sequence). CDR3 length: 17 amino acids. The V gene lost 2 bases and the J gene lost 2 bases, with 18 bases spanning the gap.

This chain's CDR3 is CASSYVHSNQPQHF. The CDR3 DNA sequence: TGTGCCAGCAGTTACGTCCATAGCAATCAGCCCCAGCATTTT. The chain is built from TRBV6-5 and TRBJ1-5; D unresolved. V dropped 2 bases and J dropped 0 bases, with 5 bases sitting between them. The germline gives CDR1 MNHEY, CDR2 SVGAGI. CDR3 length: 14 residues.

This clonotype was recorded many times. The J gene is TRBJ1-3, the V gene TRBV29-1; TRBD1 matches 8 bases. CDR1 and CDR2 (germline): SQVTM, ANQGSEA. The junction had 10 bases not matched to a gene; V was cut back by 4 bases and J by 2 bases. The CDR3 spans 16 residues. The CDR3 DNA reads TGCAGCGTTGCCAGCAGGGGGCTTGGCGCTGGAAACACCATATATTTT. Its protein is CSVASRGLGAGNTIYF.

The chain recombines TRBV5-1 with TRBJ2-1, with D perhaps TRBD1 (7 bases). The CDR3 totals 14 residues. Trimming pared 4 bases from V and 4 bases from J, leaving 12 bases between. Germline V gene sequence: CDR1 SGHRS, CDR2 YFSETQ. The CDR3 DNA reads TGCGCCAGCAGCCCAGGGGGGATTTACAATGAGCAGTTCTTC. This gives the protein CASSPGGIYNEQFF.

The V gene is TRBV20-1, the J gene TRBJ2-7; 7 bases align to TRBD2. Germline lookup yields CDR1 DFQATT and CDR2 SNEGSKA (reference sequence). V lost 2 bases and J lost 2; bases outside the gene matches: 6. The CDR3 is made up of 14 amino acids. In DNA form, the CDR3 reads TGCAGTGCTAGAACTCCGGGGGGAACCTACGAGCAGTACTTC. Translating it yields CSARTPGGTYEQYF.

V and J are TRBV6-5 and TRBJ2-7; 12 nucleotides match TRBD2. Germline V gives CDR1 MNHEY, CDR2 SVGAGI. The V and J ends lost 4 bases and 6 bases, in that order; junction bases with no gene match: 4. The CDR3 is 14 residues long. In DNA form, the CDR3 reads TGTGCCAGCAGTTCCACGGGACTAGCGGGCGAGCAGTACGTC. It translates to CASSSTGLAGEQYV.

This clonotype was detected only a few times. V and J are TRBV7-3 and TRBJ1-1; the D is unclear. This CDR3 region has 16 residues. Trimming removed 2 bases from V and 3 bases from J, with 16 bases in between. Per the germline V gene, CDR1 is SGHTA and CDR2 is FQGTGA. CDR3 DNA sequence: TGTGCCAGCAGCTTACGAGGAGGGAGTAGCGACACTGAAGCTTTCTTT. It yields the protein CASSLRGGSSDTEAFF. The whole variable domain, filled in from reference TRBV7-3 and TRBJ1-1, reads GAGVSQTPSNKVTEKGKYVELRCDPISGHTALYWYRQSLGQGPEFLIYFQGTGAADDSGLPNDRFFAVRPEGSVSTLKIQRTERGDSAVYLCASSLRGGSSDTEAFFGQGTRLTVV.

This clonotype came up a few times. The chain combines TRBV7-6 with TRBJ2-5, with 8 bases matching TRBD2. In germline, CDR1 is SGHVS, CDR2 FNYEAQ. The trim removed 5 bases at V and 5 bases at J, leaving 10 bases unmatched. This CDR3 region has 15 residues. The CDR3: CASSVIGGGLETQYF. The CDR3 DNA follows: TGTGCCAGCAGCGTGATCGGGGGGGGGCTTGAGACCCAGTACTTC.

This clonotype has more than one count but fewer than ten. The chain links TRBV6-5 to TRBJ1-1, with unresolved D. Germline V gene data show CDR1 as MNHEY and CDR2 as SVGAGI. V was pared by 0 bases and J by 0 bases, with 5 bases between. CDR3 length: 14 residues. The CDR3 DNA reads TGTGCCAGCAGTTACTCGCAGATGAACACTGAAGCTTTCTTT. Translation gives CASSYSQMNTEAFF.

This CDR3 reads CASSRHRDTYNEQFF. In DNA, the CDR3 is TGTGCCAGCAGCCGACACCGGGACACCTACAATGAGCAGTTCTTC. The chain carries TRBV7-2 and TRBJ2-1; D possibly corresponds to TRBD1 (6 bases). Germline CDR1 is SGHTA and CDR2 is FQGNSA. V was pared by 5 bases and J by 2 bases, with 13 bases between. The CDR3 loop spans 15 amino acids.

Many counts were recorded for this clonotype. Here the CDR3 reads CASSLSAVQSYEQYF. The CDR3 DNA reads as TGCGCCAGCAGCTTGTCGGCGGTCCAATCCTACGAGCAGTACTTC. The rearrangement uses TRBV5-1 and TRBJ2-7, with D uncertain. Per germline, CDR1 SGHRS and CDR2 YFSETQ. This CDR3 is built from 15 residues. V dropped 1 base and J dropped 1 base, with 12 bases sitting between them.

The V and J genes are TRBV5-6 and TRBJ2-7; 9 bases match TRBD2. Germline loops: CDR1 SGHDT, CDR2 YYEEEE. J lost 3 bases, V lost 4 bases, and 8 bases had no gene match. This CDR3 has 15 amino acids. CDR3 loop: CASSPLGGGGYEQYF. As DNA, the CDR3 is TGTGCCAGCAGCCCGCTTGGCGGGGGGGGCTACGAGCAGTACTTC.

Remarks on this clonotype: A much larger clone is a single base away; this may be a read error. The chain combines TRBV4-3 with TRBJ2-2; 11 bases are shared with TRBD2. This CDR3 is built from 17 residues. Germline CDR1 is LGHNA and CDR2 is YSLEER. Trimming removed 3 bases from V and 6 bases from J; junction bases left unmatched: 9. CDR3 DNA: TGCGCCAGCAGCCAGGGGTTTCTAGCGGGGGGTTCCGGGGAGCTGTTTTTT. It yields the protein CASSQGFLAGGSGELFF.

The CDR3 nucleotides read TGTGCCAGCAGTGACAAACAGGGGGAAAATTCACCCCTCCACTTT. This translates into CASSDKQGENSPLHF. The chain uses TRBV2 and TRBJ1-6; 8 bases line up with TRBD1. The CDR3 extends over 15 amino acids. Germline V gives CDR1 SNHLY, CDR2 FYNNEI. The V and J ends lost 3 bases and 7 bases, in that order; junction bases with no gene match: 5.

This clonotype was observed a few times. CDR3 sequence reads: CASSLGLGLPDTQYF. Written as DNA, the CDR3 is TGCGCCAGCAGCTTGGGGTTAGGGCTCCCAGATACGCAGTATTTT. The chain recombines TRBV5-1 with TRBJ2-3; D remains ambiguous. Germline CDR1 and CDR2: SGHRS and YFSETQ. The CDR3 sequence is 15 residues long. Trimming took off 0 bases at V and 4 bases at J, with 12 bases between the two ends.